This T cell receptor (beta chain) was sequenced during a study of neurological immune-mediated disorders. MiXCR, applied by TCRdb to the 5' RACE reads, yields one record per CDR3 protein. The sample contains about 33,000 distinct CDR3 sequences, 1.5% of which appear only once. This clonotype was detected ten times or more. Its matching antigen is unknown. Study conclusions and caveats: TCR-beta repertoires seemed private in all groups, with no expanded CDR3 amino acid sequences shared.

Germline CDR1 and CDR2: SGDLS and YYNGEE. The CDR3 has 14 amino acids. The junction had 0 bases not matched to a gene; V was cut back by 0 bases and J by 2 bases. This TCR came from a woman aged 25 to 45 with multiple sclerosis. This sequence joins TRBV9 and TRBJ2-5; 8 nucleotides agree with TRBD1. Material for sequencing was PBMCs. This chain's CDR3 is CASSVGTGQETQYF. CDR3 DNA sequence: TGTGCCAGCAGCGTAGGGACAGGGCAAGAGACCCAGTACTTC.